The 8 T cell receptor beta chains in this list originate from one sample, sequenced in a study of long-term antiretroviral therapy in people with HIV (dated by TCRdb to 2021 to 2024). Sequencing of the TRB variable region was done with the immunoSEQ hsTCRB v3.0 assay at survey level resolution. TCRdb limited this immuneACCESS table to in-frame rearrangements with V and J called. A share of clones is missing; checked studies link under half to unresolved V genes, and the rest is unexplained. Within this sample are under 20,000 clones, with about 80% of them counted one time only. The top ten constitute 9.5% to 12% of the sample. This sample comprised unsorted PBMCs, obtained 0.2 years after starting antiretroviral therapy. Receptors were obtained from a woman in her forties with HIV.

The V and J genes are TRBV19 and TRBJ2-2, with D uncertain. This CDR3 contains 13 residues. V was cut by 3 bases and J by 4 bases, with 6 bases left in between. CDR1 LNHDA and CDR2 SQIVND come from the germline V gene (reference sequence). The CDR3 DNA reads TGTGCCAGTAGTATGACCGCCACCGGGGAGCTGTTTTTT. Amino acid sequence: CASSMTATGELFF.

The rearrangement links TRBV9 to TRBJ2-7, with a weak D call TRBD2 (6 bases). Germline loops: CDR1 SGDLS, CDR2 YYNGEE. The CDR3 sequence is 14 residues long. V was cut by 3 bases and J by 0 bases, with 10 bases left in between. The CDR3 DNA reads as TGTGCCAGCAGCGCCTACGGGGGCTCCTACGAGCAGTACTTC. Translation: CASSAYGGSYEQYF. The full variable domain, rest sourced from reference TRBV9 and TRBJ2-7, is DSGVTQTPKHLITATGQRVTLRCSPRSGDLSVYWYQQSLDQGLQFLIQYYNGEERAKGNILERFSAQQFPDLHSELNLSSLELGDSALYFCASSAYGGSYEQYFGPGTRLTVT.

The CDR3 DNA is TGCGCCAGTAGGGGAGCAGGGGAAAACATTCAGTACTTC. Residues: CASRGAGENIQYF. This sequence joins TRBV5-1 and TRBJ2-4; weak D call: TRBD1 (6 bases). The CDR3 loop spans 13 amino acids. Trimming removed 8 bases at V and 5 bases at J, with 14 bases between. Germline V gives CDR1 SGHRS, CDR2 YFSETQ.

By proportion, this clone is medium-sized. V is TRBV2 and J is TRBJ1-1; D is ambiguous. Germline loops: CDR1 SNHLY, CDR2 FYNNEI. V lost 6 bases and J 1 base, leaving 0 bases between the germline ends. The CDR3 totals 10 residues. The CDR3: CASRNTEAFF. The CDR3 DNA sequence: TGTGCCAGCAGGAACACTGAAGCTTTCTTT. The whole variable domain, filled in from reference TRBV2 and TRBJ1-1, reads EPEVTQTPSHQVTQMGQEVILRCVPISNHLYFYWYRQILGQKVEFLVSFYNNEISEKSEIFDDQFSVERPDGSNFTLKIRSTKLEDSAMYFCASRNTEAFFGQGTRLTVV.

The chain couples TRBV6-6 to TRBJ1-5; 7 bases are shared with TRBD1. The CDR3 is 15 amino acids. V lost 6 bases, J lost 4 bases, and 9 bases stayed unmatched. In germline, CDR1 is MNHNY, CDR2 SVGAGI (reference sequence). The CDR3, as DNA: TGTGCCAGCAGCCCAAGGGACAGACTAAATCAGCCCCAGCATTTT. It encodes CASSPRDRLNQPQHF.

The rearrangement uses TRBV5-4 and TRBJ1-2, with TRBD1 matching 8 bases. Germline loops: CDR1 SGHNT, CDR2 YYREEE (reference sequence). Germline trimming cut 1 base from V and 5 bases from J; bases unmatched to any gene: 7. The CDR3 loop spans 15 amino acids. The CDR3 region is CASSLRGQENYGYTF. The CDR3 nucleotides are TGTGCCAGCAGCTTGCGGGGACAGGAGAATTATGGCTACACCTTC.

CDR3 sequence: CASSFLGTQYF. The CDR3, as DNA: TGTGCCAGCAGCTTTTTGGGGACCCAGTACTTC. The chain links TRBV7-2 to TRBJ2-5, with no clear D. CDR3 length: 11 amino acids. V shed 3 bases and J shed 7 bases, with 6 bases lying between them. From germline, CDR1 is SGHTA and CDR2 FQGNSA.

This clone was counted only a few times. The V gene is TRBV19, the J gene TRBJ1-5; no definite D call. Per the germline V gene, CDR1 is LNHDA and CDR2 is SQIVND (reference sequence). The length of the CDR3 is 12 residues. Deletions cut 7 bases from V and 2 bases from J, with 6 bases between. CDR3 sequence (DNA): TGTGCCAGTAAGTCAGGCAATCAGCCCCAGCATTTT. Amino acids: CASKSGNQPQHF.